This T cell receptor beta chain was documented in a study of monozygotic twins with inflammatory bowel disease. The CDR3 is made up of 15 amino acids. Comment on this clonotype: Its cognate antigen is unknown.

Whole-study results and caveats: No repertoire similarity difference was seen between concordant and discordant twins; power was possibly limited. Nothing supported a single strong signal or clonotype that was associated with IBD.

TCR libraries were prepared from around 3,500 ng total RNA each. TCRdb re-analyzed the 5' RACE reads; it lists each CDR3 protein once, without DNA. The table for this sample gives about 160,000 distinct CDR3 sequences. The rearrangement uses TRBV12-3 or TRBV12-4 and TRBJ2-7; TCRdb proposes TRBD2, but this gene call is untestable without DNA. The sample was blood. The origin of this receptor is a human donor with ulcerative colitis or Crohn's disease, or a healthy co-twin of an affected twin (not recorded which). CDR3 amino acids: CASSKLAGTAYEQYF.